Here is one T cell receptor (beta chain) with its context. The data stem from a study of T cell changes during pregnancy in multiple sclerosis. The data were produced by immunoSEQ multiplex PCR, yet TCRdb's version contains in-frame clones alone and is incomplete. This table holds more than 25,000 clones, about nine tenths found once. This CDR3 is 15 amino acids long. From germline, CDR1 is SGHVS and CDR2 FNYEAQ. The V gene end was trimmed by 4 bases and the J gene end by 4 bases; junction bases not matched to a gene: 7. This TCR came from a female donor in good health, enrolled as a control in a pregnancy study. V and J are TRBV7-6 and TRBJ1-1; 9 nucleotides agree with TRBD1. Source: CD8+ T cells from peripheral blood mononuclear cells, taken in the second trimester of pregnancy. The CDR3 DNA sequence: TGTGCCAGCAGCTATCCGGGACAGGGTTCCACTGAAGCTTTCTTT. The encoded protein is CASSYPGQGSTEAFF. The whole variable domain, remainder taken from reference TRBV7-6 and TRBJ1-1, is GAGVSQSPRYKVTKRGQDVALRCDPISGHVSLYWYRQALGQGPEFLTYFNYEAQQDKSGLPNDRFSAERPEGSISTLTIQRTEQRDSAMYRCASSYPGQGSTEAFFGQGTRLTVV.